In this sample, the clone carrying this T cell receptor (beta chain) turned up many times. V was pared by 4 bases and J by 14 bases, with 14 bases between. Germline assignment: CDR1 GTSNPN and CDR2 SVGIG (reference sequence). The CDR3 has 11 residues. TCRdb called the 5' RACE reads again in MiXCR, with one record for every CDR3 protein. This table has approximately 9,300 distinct CDR3 sequences, around 4.8% appearing once. This specimen comes from a study of T cells after yellow fever vaccination. Study conclusions and caveats: Most clones from primary vaccination resurfaced after the booster (around 95% CD4, 70% to 90% CD8).

This sequence joins TRBV30 and TRBJ1-4; D is uncertain. The specimen comprised PBMCs, either bulk or a sorted T-cell subset (CD4+, CD8+, memory, or dextramer-sorted; not recorded which), sampled less than 18 days after the first yellow fever vaccination. The TCR was taken from a man between 18 and 29 years old who received the YFV17D yellow fever vaccine. As DNA, the CDR3 is TGTGCCTGGAATCGCAATTCGGGCCTGTTTTTT. Translating gives CAWNRNSGLFF.